The 26 T cell receptor beta chains given below trace back to one sample, sequenced in a study of T-cell reconstitution after alpha-beta-depleted transplantation in children. Unique molecular identifiers were incorporated into the prepared TCRbeta library. TCRdb fed the PCR reads into MiXCR, producing one record per CDR3 protein. The repertoire consists of approximately 640,000 distinct CDR3 sequences, with roughly 17% occurring once and the leading ten covering approximately 1%. The sequences come from PBMCs from the stem cell graft donor, collected from the stem cell graft. The receptors originated from a human donor who donated a stem cell graft to a child with acute myeloid leukemia.

This clonotype was seen a few times. CDR3 loop: CATRDTDTQYF. The CDR3 DNA is TGTGCCACCAGGGACACAGATACGCAGTATTTT. V and J are TRBV24-1 and TRBJ2-3; D remains ambiguous. CDR3 size: 11 residues. Trimming pared 7 bases from V and 2 bases from J, leaving 3 bases between. Germline CDR1 KGHDR, CDR2 SFDVKD.

This clonotype was counted many times. The J gene is TRBJ1-5, the V gene TRBV6-2 or TRBV6-3, with D perhaps TRBD1 (5 bases). Trimming left V 7 bases short and J 4 bases short, with 14 bases between. The germline gives CDR1 MNHEY, CDR2 SVGEGT. The CDR3 has 14 amino acids. CDR3 bases: TGTGCCAGCACCGTACTGGGGGGAAATCAGCCCCAGCATTTT. Protein sequence: CASTVLGGNQPQHF.

This clonotype occurred many times. The chain carries TRBV6-1 and TRBJ2-1, with 8 bases identical to TRBD1. CDR3 length equals 15 residues. The J segment lost 4 bases and the V segment lost 5 bases, leaving 7 bases of the junction unmatched. Germline assignment: CDR1 MNHNS and CDR2 SASEGT. CDR3 loop: CASSIQGAPYNEQFF. CDR3 in DNA: TGTGCCAGCAGTATTCAGGGGGCCCCTTACAATGAGCAGTTCTTC.

This clonotype was seen a few times. V and J are TRBV20-1 and TRBJ1-4; 10 bases map to TRBD1. The length of the CDR3 is 16 residues. V gave up 4 bases and J gave up 7 bases; unmatched junction bases: 12. Germline V gene lookup returns CDR1 DFQATT and CDR2 SNEGSKA (reference sequence). The CDR3 loop is CSATDRGPLAGEKLFF. The CDR3 DNA follows: TGCAGTGCTACTGACAGGGGGCCGTTGGCAGGTGAAAAACTGTTTTTT.

CDR3 protein: CASSRDAANIQYF. The CDR3, as DNA: TGTGCCAGCAGCCGGGACGCTGCAAACATTCAGTACTTC. This chain connects TRBV7-9 to TRBJ2-4; D may correspond to TRBD1 or TRBD2 (5 bases each). The V end lost 5 bases, the J end lost 6 bases, and 11 bases lay between the germline ends. The CDR3 is 13 amino acids. The germline V gene encodes CDR1 SEHNR and CDR2 FQNEAQ (reference sequence).

This clonotype has at least ten counts. The V gene is TRBV12-3 or TRBV12-4, the J gene TRBJ1-6; D ambiguous. V lost 0 bases and J 7 bases, leaving 10 bases between the germline ends. This CDR3 contains 15 residues. The CDR3 region is CASSLALGTNSPLHF. The CDR3 bases are TGTGCCAGCAGTTTAGCGCTTGGCACGAATTCACCCCTCCACTTT.

This clonotype was recorded many times. The J gene is TRBJ1-1, the V gene TRBV7-6, with D uncertain. The germline V and J ends were trimmed by 2 bases and 1 base, with 8 bases remaining between them. Germline CDR1 and CDR2: SGHVS and FNYEAQ. There are 14 residues in the CDR3. The DNA of the CDR3 is TGTGCCAGCAGCTTAAGGGCGTCGAACACTGAAGCTTTCTTT. This codes for CASSLRASNTEAFF.

This clonotype showed up just a few times. The chain combines TRBV7-8 with TRBJ2-1; 8 bases fit TRBD2. CDR1 and CDR2 from the germline V gene are SGHVS and FQNEAQ. This CDR3 contains 15 residues. J gave up 2 bases and V 3 bases, and 3 bases lay outside the gene matches. CDR3 protein: CASSFGGGPYNEQFF. In DNA form, the CDR3 reads TGTGCCAGCAGCTTCGGGGGGGGCCCCTACAATGAGCAGTTCTTC.

This clonotype was counted a few times. The chain has TRBV12-3 or TRBV12-4 and TRBJ1-6; 11 bases agree with TRBD1. This CDR3 comprises 15 residues. Unmatched junction bases numbered 2, after V lost 3 bases and J lost 7 bases. CDR3 loop: CASSFRDRGNSPLHF. As DNA, the CDR3 is TGTGCCAGCAGTTTCCGGGACAGGGGGAATTCACCCCTCCACTTT.

This clonotype was observed many times. The V call is TRBV20-1, the J call TRBJ1-1; D ambiguous. The CDR3 covers 13 residues. The germline gives CDR1 DFQATT, CDR2 SNEGSKA (reference sequence). V lost 4 bases and J 0 bases, leaving 9 bases between the germline ends. In DNA form, the CDR3 reads TGCAGTGCTAACCGGGTGTTGAACACTGAAGCTTTCTTT. As protein: CSANRVLNTEAFF.

This clonotype has ten or more counts. The rearrangement joins TRBV20-1 to TRBJ2-3; D may be TRBD2 (6 bases). The CDR3 is 12 amino acids. Per germline, CDR1 DFQATT and CDR2 SNEGSKA (reference sequence). Trimming cost V 3 bases and J 10 bases, with 14 bases left between them. DNA of the CDR3: TGCAGTGCTAGCGGAGGGGAAGTAGCGCAGTATTTT. It specifies CSASGGEVAQYF.

The sample holds a few counts of this clonotype. The rearrangement links TRBV20-1 to TRBJ2-7; D possibly corresponds to TRBD2 (5 bases). The CDR3 has 13 residues. The germline CDR1 and CDR2 sequences are DFQATT and SNEGSKA (reference sequence). Trimming removed 5 bases at V and 0 bases at J, with 11 bases between. The CDR3 spells CSAADGISYEQYF. The CDR3 DNA follows: TGCAGTGCTGCAGACGGGATCTCCTACGAGCAGTACTTC.

This clonotype was seen at least ten times. V usage is TRBV29-1 and J usage is TRBJ2-1; D call uncertain. Germline loops: CDR1 SQVTM, CDR2 ANQGSEA. V was clipped by 7 bases and J by 2 bases, with 9 bases between them. This CDR3 has 12 residues. The CDR3 sequence is CSGPGPYNEQFF. The CDR3 bases are TGCAGCGGGCCGGGCCCCTACAATGAGCAGTTCTTC.

The V and J genes are TRBV6-5 and TRBJ2-1; 7 nucleotides agree with TRBD1. Germline lookup yields CDR1 MNHEY and CDR2 SVGAGI. After removal of 0 bases from V and 6 bases from J, the junction contained 11 bases not matched to a gene. The CDR3 runs to 17 residues. CDR3 protein: CASSYSATYSGGNEQFF. The CDR3 nucleotides are TGTGCCAGCAGTTACTCCGCCACCTATTCAGGGGGCAATGAGCAGTTCTTC.

Points on this clonotype: A read error is possible here, since a much larger clone lies one base away. CDR3 amino acids: CSARPPGVRYGYTF. CDR3 nucleotides: TGCAGTGCTAGGCCTCCAGGGGTCCGCTATGGCTACACCTTC. The chain employs TRBV20-1 and TRBJ1-2; possibly TRBD1 for D (6 bases). The CDR3 has 14 amino acids. With 3 bases removed from V and 4 bases from J, the gap between germline ends came to 15 bases. Germline CDR1 and CDR2: DFQATT and SNEGSKA (reference sequence).

As to this clonotype: A much larger clone differs from this one at a single base, so this may be a read error. The chain employs TRBV29-1 and TRBJ1-1; D is possibly TRBD1 (5 bases). The V and J ends lost 7 bases and 3 bases respectively, with 12 bases between them. This CDR3 region has 12 residues. Germline lookup yields CDR1 SQVTM and CDR2 ANQGSEA. The CDR3 coding sequence is TGCAGCGCCGGGAAAGGGGACACTGAAGCTTTCTTT. Translating it yields CSAGKGDTEAFF.

This clonotype was seen many times. The V gene is TRBV12-3 or TRBV12-4, the J gene TRBJ1-6; 7 bases line up with TRBD1. With 6 bases clipped from V and 6 bases from J, the junction kept 2 bases outside the gene matches. The CDR3 is made up of 13 amino acids. The DNA of the CDR3 is TGTGCCAGCAGCCGACAGGGTAATTCACCCCTCCACTTT. It specifies CASSRQGNSPLHF.

This clonotype was observed at least ten times. The gene calls are TRBV15 and TRBJ2-3; possible D gene TRBD2, 7 bases. Trimming removed 3 bases from V and 3 bases from J, with 22 bases in between. Germline CDR1 LNHNV, CDR2 YYDKDF (reference sequence). The CDR3 has 18 residues. CDR3 nucleotides: TGTGCCACCAGCAGGACGGGGACAATCCGGGGGGAGACAGATACGCAGTATTTT. The encoded protein is CATSRTGTIRGETDTQYF.

In this sample, this clonotype turned up many times. The chain employs TRBV18 and TRBJ1-2; no clear D gene. From germline, CDR1 is KGHSH and CDR2 LQKENI. With 1 base removed from V and 2 bases from J, the gap between germline ends came to 11 bases. This CDR3 is 15 amino acids long. The DNA for the CDR3 is TGTGCCAGCTCACCACGGCAGGAGACCAACTATGGCTACACCTTC. Translation gives CASSPRQETNYGYTF.

This clonotype occurred a few times. The rearrangement uses TRBV20-1 and TRBJ2-7; D might be TRBD1 (5 bases). This CDR3 spans 12 amino acids. Trimming cost V 3 bases and J 2 bases, with 8 bases left between them. Germline loops: CDR1 DFQATT, CDR2 SNEGSKA (reference sequence). In DNA form, the CDR3 reads TGCAGTGCTAGCAGGGTCACCTACGAGCAGTACGTC. It translates to CSASRVTYEQYV.

The rearrangement links TRBV7-9 to TRBJ2-1; D unclear. The CDR3 contains 15 residues. Germline V gene data show CDR1 as SEHNR and CDR2 as FQNEAQ (reference sequence). Trimming took off 7 bases at V and 1 base at J, with 14 bases between the two ends. CDR3 loop: CASTDPQISYNEQFF. In DNA form, the CDR3 reads TGTGCCAGCACCGACCCCCAAATATCCTACAATGAGCAGTTCTTC.

The CDR3 sequence is CATSRDGQSNEKLFF. The CDR3 DNA reads TGTGCCACCAGCAGGGACGGACAAAGTAACGAAAAACTGTTTTTT. The chain employs TRBV15 and TRBJ1-4; D possibly corresponds to TRBD1 (5 bases). This CDR3 comprises 15 residues. The germline gives CDR1 LNHNV, CDR2 YYDKDF (reference sequence). V lost 3 bases and J 8 bases, leaving 16 bases between the germline ends.

This clonotype was detected ten times or more. The rearrangement joins TRBV7-2 to TRBJ2-7; D is unresolved. The CDR3 covers 16 residues. Trimming pared 0 bases from V and 0 bases from J, leaving 12 bases between. Germline V gene sequence: CDR1 SGHTA, CDR2 FQGNSA. The CDR3 coding sequence is TGTGCCAGCAGCTTAGCGGCAGGCTTCAGCTCCTACGAGCAGTACTTC. Translating gives CASSLAAGFSSYEQYF.

This clonotype was recorded many times. This chain joins TRBV20-1 and TRBJ1-2; perhaps TRBD1 as D (5 bases). The ends were cut back, 1 base at V and 5 bases at J, with 8 bases in the middle. Germline CDR1 and CDR2: DFQATT and SNEGSKA (reference sequence). This CDR3 is 12 amino acids long. The CDR3 sequence is CSARVGQYGYTF. CDR3 bases: TGCAGTGCTAGAGTGGGGCAGTATGGCTACACCTTC.

This chain joins TRBV6-2 or TRBV6-3 and TRBJ2-7; 9 bases match TRBD1. The CDR3 contains 15 residues. The V and J ends lost 4 bases and 3 bases, in that order; junction bases with no gene match: 7. Germline assignment: CDR1 MNHEY and CDR2 SVGEGT. The CDR3 nucleotides read TGTGCCAGCAGTTCCGCCGGGACAGGGATCTACGAGCAGTACGTC. Protein sequence: CASSSAGTGIYEQYV.

The gene calls are TRBV6-1 and TRBJ2-5, with a tentative D call TRBD2 (7 bases). The germline gives CDR1 MNHNS, CDR2 SASEGT. V shed 0 bases and J shed 5 bases, with 16 bases lying between them. The CDR3 has 16 amino acids. This CDR3 is CASSEALRGGLETQYF. CDR3 DNA sequence: TGTGCCAGCAGTGAAGCTCTTAGGGGGGGCCTGGAGACCCAGTACTTC.